The entry below describes one T cell receptor beta chain. Its antigen is still unknown. In germline, CDR1 is LNHDA, CDR2 SQIVND (reference sequence). CDR3 length equals 15 residues. The ends were cut back, 10 bases at V and 2 bases at J, with 18 bases in the middle. This specimen belongs to a study of radiation and T cells in renal cell carcinoma. Whole-study results and caveats: In blood, top tumor clones expanded by 2 weeks, shrinking by 4.

TCRdb keeps only in-frame clones here, not all; method: immunoSEQ multiplex PCR. The table has nearly 50,000 clones, around 83% seen once; the top ten hold about a third. Time point indicated: baseline pretreatment blood. Treatment specified: 15 Gy SBRT to primary tumor, nephrectomy 4 weeks later. Serial blood draws occurred at baseline and 2 and 4 weeks post-SBRT. The patient's renal cell carcinoma had clear cell pathology. This TCR was sampled from a woman aged 70-85 years with renal cell carcinoma. The sample consisted of blood, taken from a patient whose treatment included radiotherapy and nephrectomy. The chain couples TRBV19 to TRBJ1-3; D not resolved. The CDR3 bases are TGTGCCACCAGTCCCCTAGGCGGGACTGGAAACACCATATATTTT. It codes for CATSPLGGTGNTIYF.